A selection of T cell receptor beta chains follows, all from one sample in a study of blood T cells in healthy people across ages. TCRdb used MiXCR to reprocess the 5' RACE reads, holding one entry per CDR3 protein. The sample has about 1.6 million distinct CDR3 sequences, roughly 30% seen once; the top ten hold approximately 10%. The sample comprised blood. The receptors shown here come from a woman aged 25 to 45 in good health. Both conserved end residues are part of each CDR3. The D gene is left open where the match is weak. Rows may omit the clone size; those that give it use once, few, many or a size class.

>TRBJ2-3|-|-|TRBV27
CVSSLGGDTQYF
TGTGTCAGCAGTTTAGGGGGGGATACGCAGTATTTT
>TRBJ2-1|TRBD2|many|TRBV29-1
CSVEGRGGGSYNEQFF
TGCAGCGTTGAAGGGAGGGGCGGGGGTTCCTACAATGAGCAGTTCTTC
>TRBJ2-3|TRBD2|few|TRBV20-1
CSAQGLAGSTDTQYF
TGCAGTGCACAGGGGCTAGCGGGGAGCACAGATACGCAGTATTTT
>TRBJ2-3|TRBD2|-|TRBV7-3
CASSLAGGLGPDTHYF
TGTGCCAGCAGCTTAGCGGGGGGGCTGGGTCCAGATACGCACTATTTT
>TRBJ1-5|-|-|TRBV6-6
CASTGYENQPQHF
TGTGCCAGCACCGGGTATGAGAATCAGCCCCAGCATTTT
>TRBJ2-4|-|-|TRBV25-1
CASSAMGGAKNIQYF
TGTGCCAGCAGTGCGATGGGGGGAGCCAAAAACATTCAGTACTTC
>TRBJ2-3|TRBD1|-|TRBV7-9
CASSLDGAQGYTDTQYF
TGTGCCAGCAGCTTAGATGGAGCACAGGGGTACACAGATACGCAGTATTTT
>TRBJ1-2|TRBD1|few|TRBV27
CASRLTGISYGYTF
TGTGCCAGCAGACTGACAGGGATCTCTTATGGCTACACCTTC
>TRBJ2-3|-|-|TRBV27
CASSFQTSTDTQYF
TGTGCCAGCAGTTTCCAAACTAGCACAGATACGCAGTATTTT
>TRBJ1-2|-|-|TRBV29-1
CSVESDHPGYTF
TGCAGCGTTGAAAGCGATCACCCGGGCTACACCTTC
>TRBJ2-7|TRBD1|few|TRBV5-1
CASSIGIWDRATNEQYF
TGCGCCAGCAGCATTGGGATTTGGGACAGGGCCACGAACGAGCAGTACTTC
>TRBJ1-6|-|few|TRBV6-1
CASSERGVYNSPLHF
TGTGCCAGCAGTGAACGGGGAGTCTATAATTCACCCCTCCACTTT
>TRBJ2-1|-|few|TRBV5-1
CASSQDIQQFF
TGCGCCAGCAGTCAGGACATCCAGCAGTTCTTC
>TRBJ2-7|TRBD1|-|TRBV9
CASSDRDRDIYEQYF
TGTGCCAGCAGCGACCGGGACAGGGATATTTACGAGCAGTACTTC
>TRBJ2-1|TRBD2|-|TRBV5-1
CASSLDGLRGGYNEQFF
TGCGCCAGCAGCTTGGACGGGCTGCGGGGGGGGTACAATGAGCAGTTCTTC
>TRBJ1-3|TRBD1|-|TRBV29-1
CSVWGQSGNTIYF
TGCAGCGTGTGGGGACAGTCTGGAAACACCATATATTTT
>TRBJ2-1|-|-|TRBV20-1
CSARSSYEQFF
TGCAGTGCTAGGAGCTCCTACGAGCAGTTCTTC
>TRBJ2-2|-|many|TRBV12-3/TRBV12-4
CASSRAASNTGELFF
TGTGCCAGCAGCCGGGCGGCCTCGAACACCGGGGAGCTGTTTTTT
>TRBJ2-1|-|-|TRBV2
CANYLGEGAYNEQFF
TGTGCCAACTACCTGGGTGAAGGGGCCTACAATGAGCAGTTCTTC
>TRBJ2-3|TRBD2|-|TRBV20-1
CSANPSGGPGADTQYF
TGCAGTGCTAACCCCAGCGGGGGGCCAGGAGCAGATACGCAGTATTTT
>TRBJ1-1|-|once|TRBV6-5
CASQTDRGTEAFF
TGTGCCAGCCAAACGGACAGAGGGACTGAAGCTTTCTTT
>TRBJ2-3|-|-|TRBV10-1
CASSEYGNTQYF
TGCGCCAGCAGTGAGTACGGTAATACGCAGTATTTT
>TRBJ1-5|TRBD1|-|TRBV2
CASRGQTLSNQPQHF
TGTGCCAGCAGGGGACAGACCCTAAGCAATCAGCCCCAGCATTTT
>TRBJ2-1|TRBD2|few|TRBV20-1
CSARAGGGGPMSVEFF
TGCAGTGCTAGAGCTGGCGGGGGGGGACCTATGAGTGTTGAGTTCTTC
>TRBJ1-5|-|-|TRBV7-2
CASSLARESNQPQHF
TGTGCCAGCAGCTTAGCGCGGGAGAGCAATCAGCCCCAGCATTTT
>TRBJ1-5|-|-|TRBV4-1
CASSSIQQGIGQPQHF
TGCGCCAGCAGCTCTATCCAACAGGGAATAGGTCAGCCCCAGCATTTT
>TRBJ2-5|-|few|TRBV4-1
CASSQDWNSLQQETQYF
TGCGCCAGCAGCCAAGATTGGAATAGCCTCCAGCAAGAGACCCAGTACTTC
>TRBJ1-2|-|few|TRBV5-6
CASSLFSGTFEWYGYTF
TGTGCCAGCAGCTTGTTTTCAGGGACCTTTGAATGGTATGGCTACACCTTC
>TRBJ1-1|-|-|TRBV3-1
CASSQGNPGWYTEAFF
TGTGCCAGCAGCCAAGGGAACCCAGGGTGGTACACTGAAGCTTTCTTT
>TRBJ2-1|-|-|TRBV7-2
CASSPANREQFF
TGTGCCAGCAGCCCAGCGAATCGCGAGCAGTTCTTC
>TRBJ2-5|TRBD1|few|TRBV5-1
CASSPRDRVLETQYF
TGCGCCAGCAGCCCCCGGGACAGGGTTCTGGAGACCCAGTACTTC
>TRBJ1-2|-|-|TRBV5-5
CASSLDEGYSGYTF
TGTGCCAGCAGCTTGGATGAAGGGTACAGTGGCTACACCTTC
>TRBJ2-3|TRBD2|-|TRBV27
CASSRWGGKEDTQYF
TGTGCCAGCAGCCGTTGGGGGGGTAAGGAAGATACGCAGTATTTT
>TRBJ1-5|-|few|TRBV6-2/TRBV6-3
CASSYSRGASNQPQHF
TGTGCCAGCAGTTACTCAAGGGGTGCGAGCAATCAGCCCCAGCATTTT
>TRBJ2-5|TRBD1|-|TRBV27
CASSRRQGRGETQYF
TGTGCCAGCAGTAGGCGACAGGGTAGGGGAGAGACCCAGTACTTC
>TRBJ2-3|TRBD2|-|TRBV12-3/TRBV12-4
CASSALSELRGGRDTQYF
TGTGCCAGCAGTGCCCTTAGTGAACTGCGGGGGGGCCGAGATACGCAGTATTTT
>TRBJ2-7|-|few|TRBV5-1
CASSLGAREGYEQYF
TGCGCCAGCAGCTTGGGGGCCCGGGAAGGCTACGAGCAGTACTTC
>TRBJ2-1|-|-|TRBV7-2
CASSLNPPSSYNEQFF
TGTGCCAGCAGCTTAAACCCACCCAGCTCCTACAATGAGCAGTTCTTC
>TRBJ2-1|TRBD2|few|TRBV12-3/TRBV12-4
CASSSQGREAEQFF
TGTGCCAGCAGTTCCCAAGGGCGGGAGGCTGAGCAGTTCTTC
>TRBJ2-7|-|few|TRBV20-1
CSARTYSYEQYF
TGCAGTGCTAGAACCTATTCCTACGAGCAGTACTTC
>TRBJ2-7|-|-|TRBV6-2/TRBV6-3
CASSGERLSYNEQYF
TGTGCCAGCAGTGGGGAGCGCCTCTCCTACAATGAGCAGTACTTC
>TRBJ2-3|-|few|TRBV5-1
CASSTTLVGTDTQYF
TGCGCCAGCAGCACGACCCTTGTGGGCACAGATACGCAGTATTTT
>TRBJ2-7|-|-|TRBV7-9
CASSTDGSEQYF
TGTGCCAGCAGCACCGACGGGTCCGAGCAGTACTTC
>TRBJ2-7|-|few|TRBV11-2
CASSLEPIVHEQYF
TGTGCCAGCAGCTTAGAACCCATCGTACACGAGCAGTACTTC
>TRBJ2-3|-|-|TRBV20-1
CSARDPMDHTDAQYF
TGCAGTGCTAGAGATCCCATGGACCACACAGATGCGCAGTATTTT
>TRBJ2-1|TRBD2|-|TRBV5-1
CASSWGGYPGYGNEQFF
TGCGCCAGCAGCTGGGGGGGTTACCCCGGGTACGGGAATGAGCAGTTCTTC
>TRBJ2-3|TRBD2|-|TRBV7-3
CASSSVAGGITDTQYF
TGTGCCAGCAGCTCGGTAGCGGGAGGAATCACGGATACGCAGTATTTT
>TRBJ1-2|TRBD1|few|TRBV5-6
CASSPGTGIKVNYGYTF
TGTGCCAGCAGCCCCGGGACAGGAATCAAAGTTAACTATGGCTACACCTTC
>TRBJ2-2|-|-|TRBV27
CASSPAGDTGERFF
TGTGCCAGCAGTCCGGCAGGGGACACCGGGGAGCGGTTTTTT
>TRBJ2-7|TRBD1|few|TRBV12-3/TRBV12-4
CASSLQGLHTEQYF
TGTGCCAGCAGTCTACAGGGGCTCCACACAGAGCAGTACTTC
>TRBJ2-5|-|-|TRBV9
CASSAPSGIQETQYF
TGTGCCAGCAGCGCGCCTTCAGGGATCCAAGAGACCCAGTACTTC
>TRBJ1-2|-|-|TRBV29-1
CSVDISRSGYGYTF
TGCAGCGTTGACATATCCAGGTCTGGCTATGGCTACACCTTC
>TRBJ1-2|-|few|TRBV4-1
CASSQPTGRGGYGYTF
TGCGCCAGCAGCCAACCTACGGGGAGGGGCGGCTATGGCTACACCTTC
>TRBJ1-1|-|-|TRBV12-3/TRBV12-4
CASSFSGRGNEAFF
TGTGCCAGCAGTTTTTCGGGCAGGGGCAACGAAGCTTTCTTT
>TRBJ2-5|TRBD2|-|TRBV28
CASSSFVAGVGQETRYF
TGTGCCAGCAGTTCGTTCGTGGCGGGAGTGGGTCAAGAGACCCGGTACTTC
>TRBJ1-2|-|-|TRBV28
CASSSGKGTLGGYTF
TGTGCCAGCAGCTCCGGGAAGGGAACACTCGGAGGCTACACCTTC
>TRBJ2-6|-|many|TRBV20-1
CSAGAGANVLTF
TGCAGTGCCGGTGCCGGGGCCAACGTCCTGACTTTC